The 4 T cell receptor beta chains listed next were all sequenced from one sample in a study of cytomegalovirus exposure and HLA in healthy donors. The PCR contained 60 Vbeta and 13 Jbeta primers. This table comes from immunoSEQ multiplex PCR, and its TCRdb copy is limited to in-frame clones, with some not included. The sample lists roughly 190,000 clones; 80% to 85% were seen once. Sequencing was performed on PBMCs. These receptors were taken from a woman younger than 30 in good health and CMV-seronegative.

There are a few counts of this clone. The J gene is TRBJ2-7, the V gene TRBV18, with D possibly matching TRBD1 (5 bases). The CDR3 consists of 14 residues. Trimming stripped 2 bases from V and 1 base from J, with 9 bases between. CDR1 and CDR2 from the germline V gene are KGHSH and LQKENI. Here the CDR3 reads CASSPAQESYEQYF. Written as DNA, the CDR3 is TGTGCCAGCTCACCAGCACAGGAGTCCTACGAGCAGTACTTC.

The chain employs TRBV6-6 and TRBJ2-5; 9 nucleotides line up with TRBD1. This CDR3 is built from 14 residues. V trimming: 6 bases; J trimming: 5 bases; junction bases outside the gene matches: 7. Germline lookup yields CDR1 MNHNY and CDR2 SVGAGI (reference sequence). CDR3 protein: CASSPGTGLETQYF. The DNA of the CDR3 is TGTGCCAGCAGCCCCGGGACAGGGCTTGAGACCCAGTACTTC.

J is TRBJ1-1 and V is TRBV5-5; no clear D gene. CDR1 is SGHKS, CDR2 YYEKEE, per germline (reference sequence). V was cut by 6 bases and J by 5 bases, with 17 bases left in between. This CDR3 region has 14 residues. CDR3: CASTDPTGQTEAFF. In DNA, the CDR3 is TGTGCCAGCACCGACCCTACGGGTCAGACTGAAGCTTTCTTT.

In its sample, this clone was seen a few times. The genes are TRBV5-1 and TRBJ1-1, with D possibly TRBD1 on 6 matching bases. CDR3 size: 14 residues. CDR1 is SGHRS, CDR2 YFSETQ, per germline. V was trimmed by 7 bases and J by 2 bases, leaving 15 bases between them. The CDR3: CASETGTRNTEAFF. CDR3 sequence (DNA): TGCGCCAGCGAAACCGGGACACGAAACACTGAAGCTTTCTTT.